One and the same sample provided the 5 T cell receptor beta chains below, sequenced in a study of regulatory T cells in long-lasting Graves disease (dated by TCRdb to about 2021). Libraries came from multiplex PCR. The listed sequencing device is Illumina HiSeq 4000. CDR3 regions were amplified by Arm-PCR with iRepertoire HTBI primers to construct TCR beta libraries. Clones were called with MiXCR by TCRdb after fastp trimmed the public reads at Q25, and only in-frame beta chains were retained. Here each entry gathers all rows of one CDR3 protein and keeps the most common genes and DNA. Across this sample there are 500,000 to 700,000 distinct CDR3 sequences, with roughly 15% seen only once. The top ten clonotypes cover around 18% of the sample. What this sample's time point label stands for: newly diagnosed GD, antithyroid drugs for less than 3 months. For both TCR sequencing and RNA sequencing, RNA was extracted from PBMCs using TRIzol.

These same data were also listed under a study on T cells in Graves' hyperthyroidism and ophthalmopathy.

The input for sequencing was peripheral blood mononuclear cells (PBMCs), taken at new diagnosis, from a patient treated with antithyroid drugs. Every receptor here comes from a woman aged 25 to 39 with Graves disease. Donor details come from another sample of the same person, matched by shared clones.

Ten or more counts support this clonotype. The chain links TRBV20-1 to TRBJ2-5; unclear D gene. V shed 1 base and J shed 5 bases, with 2 bases lying between them. The CDR3 consists of 10 residues. CDR1 is DFQATT and CDR2 is SNEGSKA in the germline V gene (reference sequence). CDR3 coding DNA: TGCAGTGCTAGAGTTGAGACCCAGTACTTC. Its protein is CSARVETQYF.

The sample holds a few counts of this clonotype. This sequence joins TRBV7-9 and TRBJ2-1, with 8 bases lining up with TRBD1. CDR3 length: 15 amino acids. The J segment lost 4 bases and the V segment lost 3 bases, leaving 5 bases of the junction unmatched. From germline, CDR1 is SEHNR and CDR2 FQNEAQ (reference sequence). The CDR3 DNA reads TGTGCCAGCAGCTTCAGGACAGGGACTTACAATGAGCAGTTCTTC. Protein: CASSFRTGTYNEQFF.

This clonotype has ten or more counts. The rearrangement joins TRBV28 to TRBJ1-4; no firm D call. Germline values: CDR1 MDHEN, CDR2 SYDVKM. There are 12 residues in the CDR3. V dropped 3 bases and J dropped 7 bases, with 6 bases sitting between them. Written as DNA, the CDR3 is TGTGCCAGCAGTTTTGAGGGTGAAAAACTGTTTTTT. Translated: CASSFEGEKLFF.

The chain links TRBV28 to TRBJ1-5, with TRBD1 identical over 8 bases. The CDR3 spans 15 residues. V lost 4 bases, J lost 3 bases, and 5 bases stayed unmatched. Germline CDR1 reads MDHEN; CDR2 reads SYDVKM. The CDR3 nucleotides are TGTGCCAGCAGTTCGCAGACAGGGGACAATCAGCCCCAGCATTTT. Translated: CASSSQTGDNQPQHF.

The DNA of the CDR3 is TGTGCCAGCAGCTCCGCTAGCGGGAGGTATTACGAGCAGTACTTC. Encoded protein: CASSSASGRYYEQYF. This chain uses TRBV11-2 with TRBJ2-7, with 11 bases matching TRBD2. The CDR3 is 15 amino acids. Germline CDR1 is SGHAT and CDR2 is FQNNGV. V was clipped by 4 bases and J by 4 bases; unmatched bases: 6.